This TCR beta chain was retrieved from a study of T-cell reconstitution after alpha-beta-depleted transplantation in children. General observations from the study: Reported findings indicate that, about two months after transplant, alpha-beta T cells came from several hundred expanded clones, which were derived from non-depleted graft cells. One year post-transplant, T-cell counts and diversity were largely derived from T cells produced anew.

A few counts support this clonotype. Its antigen is still unknown. The ends were cut back, 3 bases at V and 1 base at J, with 14 bases in the middle. Looked up from germline, CDR1 is SGHDT and CDR2 is YYEEEE. This CDR3 region has 16 residues. A TCRbeta library incorporating unique molecular identifiers was prepared. MiXCR was run by TCRdb on the PCR reads, yielding one entry per CDR3 protein. Of about 460,000 distinct CDR3 sequences listed, over 10% are singletons. Here the sequenced sample was PBMCs, mostly from graft donor cells, taken 180 days after TCRalphabeta/CD19-depleted stem cell transplant. The chain joins TRBV5-6 to TRBJ1-5, with D unclear. The receptor's source is a female patient aged 2-15 years who had a stem cell transplant for aplastic anemia, so the T cells may come from the graft donor. The CDR3 spells CASSSVSGESNQPQHF. The CDR3 DNA follows: TGTGCCAGCAGCTCGGTCAGTGGGGAGAGCAATCAGCCCCAGCATTTT. Using reference TRBV5-6 and TRBJ1-5 for the parts outside the CDR3, the full variable domain is DAGVTQSPTHLIKTRGQQVTLRCSPKSGHDTVSWYQQALGQGPQFIFQYYEEEERQRGNFPDRFSGHQFPNYSSELNVNALLLGDSALYLCASSSVSGESNQPQHFGDGTRLSIL.